This entry lists 2 T cell receptor beta chains sequenced from one sample in a study of blood T cell repertoires in COVID-19. Assay: immunoSEQ multiplex PCR; the TCRdb copy retains only in-frame clones and omits some. This table holds fewer than 350,000 clones, roughly 93% found once. The specimen sequenced was PBMCs or T cells enriched from blood (not recorded which). Receptor source: a woman aged 40 to 49 with acute COVID-19.

Concerning this clone itself: Distinct nucleotide sequences in the sample also encode this CDR3. This chain connects TRBV12-3 or TRBV12-4 to TRBJ2-1; perhaps TRBD2 as D (5 bases). V was shortened by 6 bases and J by 4 bases, with 7 bases between the two germline ends. The CDR3 runs 12 residues. The CDR3 bases are TGTGCCAGCAGCCGGGGTTACAATGAGCAGTTCTTC. Its protein is CASSRGYNEQFF.

This chain links TRBV19 with TRBJ2-7, with D possibly TRBD2 on 5 matching bases. Germline CDR1 and CDR2: LNHDA and SQIVND (reference sequence). This CDR3 region has 16 residues. V was cut by 3 bases and J by 7 bases, with 22 bases left in between. In nucleotides, the CDR3 is TGTGCCAGTAGTATTAAGGAAAACGGGGTGAGGAGAGAGCAGTACTTC. Protein product: CASSIKENGVRREQYF.